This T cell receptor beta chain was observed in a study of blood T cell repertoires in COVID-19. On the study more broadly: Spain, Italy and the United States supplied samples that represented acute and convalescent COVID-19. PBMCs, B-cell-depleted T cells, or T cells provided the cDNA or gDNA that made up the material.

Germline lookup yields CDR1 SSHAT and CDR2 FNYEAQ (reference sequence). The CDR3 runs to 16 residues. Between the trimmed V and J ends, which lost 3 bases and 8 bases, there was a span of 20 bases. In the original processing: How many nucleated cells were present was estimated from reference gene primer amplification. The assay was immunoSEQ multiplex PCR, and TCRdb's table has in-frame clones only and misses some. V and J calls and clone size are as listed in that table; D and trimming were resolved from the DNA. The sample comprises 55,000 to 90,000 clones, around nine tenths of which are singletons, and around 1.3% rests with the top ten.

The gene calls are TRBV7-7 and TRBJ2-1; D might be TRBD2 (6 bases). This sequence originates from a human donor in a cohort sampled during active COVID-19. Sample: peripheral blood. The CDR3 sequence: CASSFSGLSGVDEQFF. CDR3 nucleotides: TGTGCCAGCAGCTTTTCGGGACTTTCCGGGGTGGATGAGCAGTTCTTC.